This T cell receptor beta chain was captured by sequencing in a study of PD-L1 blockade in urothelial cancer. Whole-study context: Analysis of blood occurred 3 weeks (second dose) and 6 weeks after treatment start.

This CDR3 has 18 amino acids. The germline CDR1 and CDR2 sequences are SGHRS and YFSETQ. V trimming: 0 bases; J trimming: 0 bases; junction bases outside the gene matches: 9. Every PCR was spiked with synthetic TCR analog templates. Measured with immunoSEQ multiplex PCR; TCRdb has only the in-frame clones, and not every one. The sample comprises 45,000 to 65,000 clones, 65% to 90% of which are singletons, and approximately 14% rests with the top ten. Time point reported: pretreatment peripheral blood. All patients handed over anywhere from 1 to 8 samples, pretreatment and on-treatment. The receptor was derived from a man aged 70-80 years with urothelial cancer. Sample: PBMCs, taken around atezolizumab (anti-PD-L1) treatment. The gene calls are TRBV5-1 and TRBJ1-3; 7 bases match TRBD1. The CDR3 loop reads CASSLAPLQGNSGNTIYF. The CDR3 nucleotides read TGCGCCAGCAGCTTGGCCCCCTTACAGGGGAACTCTGGAAACACCATATATTTT.